Shown below are 20 T cell receptor beta chains from a single sample sequenced in a study of OX40 agonist ivuxolimab in advanced cancers. Clones were read by immunoSEQ multiplex PCR, and TCRdb kept only the in-frame ones, dropping some. The data contain about 19,000 clones, about 89% of them singletons. The sample here was CD4+ or CD8+ T cells sorted from blood, taken in a trial of the OX40 agonist ivuxolimab. The receptors derive from an adult with an advanced solid tumor such as melanoma, head and neck, liver or kidney cancer.

V usage is TRBV10-3 and J usage is TRBJ2-7, with 9 bases aligning to TRBD1. The CDR3 sequence is 13 residues long. With V trimmed by 6 bases and J by 6 bases, 6 bases remained unmatched. Looked up from germline, CDR1 is ENHRY and CDR2 is SYGVKD. The CDR3: CAISRDRASEQYF. CDR3 DNA: TGTGCCATCAGCCGGGACAGGGCAAGCGAGCAGTACTTC.

The CDR3 sequence: CASSARTGDSPLHF. As DNA, the CDR3 is TGTGCCAGCAGTGCGCGAACAGGGGACTCACCCCTCCACTTT. The chain combines TRBV28 with TRBJ1-6; 7 nucleotides align to TRBD1. Germline V CDR1 and CDR2: MDHEN, SYDVKM. The CDR3 covers 14 residues. J was trimmed by 10 bases and V by 5 bases; bases with no gene match: 8. Together with reference TRBV28 and TRBJ1-6, the CDR3 gives the full variable domain: DVKVTQSSRYLVKRTGEKVFLECVQDMDHENMFWYRQDPGLGLRLIYFSYDVKMKEKGDIPEGYSVSREKKERFSLILESASTNQTSMYLCASSARTGDSPLHFGNGTRLTVT.

This clone was found a few times. The rearrangement uses TRBV7-9 and TRBJ1-1, with unresolved D. There are 14 residues in the CDR3. Germline lookup yields CDR1 SEHNR and CDR2 FQNEAQ (reference sequence). Between the trimmed V and J ends, which lost 1 base and 2 bases, there was a span of 8 bases. CDR3 bases: TGTGCCAGCAGCTTAGAGGGCGGAAACACTGAAGCTTTCTTT. Translation: CASSLEGGNTEAFF.

The chain is built from TRBV28 and TRBJ1-3, with D unclear. Trimming took 3 bases from V and 3 from J, leaving 21 bases between them. CDR1 and CDR2 from the germline V gene are MDHEN and SYDVKM. The CDR3 is made up of 18 amino acids. Here the CDR3 reads CASSFLMEGRKGGNTIYF. The CDR3 DNA follows: TGTGCCAGCAGTTTCCTAATGGAAGGTAGAAAGGGTGGAAACACCATATATTTT.

This rearrangement joins TRBV6-1 to TRBJ2-7, with TRBD1 identical over 7 bases. The junction had 1 base not matched to a gene; V was cut back by 5 bases and J by 6 bases. There are 11 residues in the CDR3. CDR1 is MNHNS, CDR2 SASEGT, per germline. CDR3 protein: CASSHRGEQYF. As DNA, the CDR3 is TGTGCCAGCAGTCACAGGGGCGAGCAGTACTTC.

The chain uses TRBV14 and TRBJ2-5; D gene unclear. This CDR3 region has 12 residues. Germline V gene data show CDR1 as SGHDN and CDR2 as FVKESK. With 0 bases removed from V and 5 bases from J, the gap between germline ends came to 4 bases. CDR3: CASSQDWETQYF. In DNA form, the CDR3 reads TGTGCCAGCAGCCAAGATTGGGAGACCCAGTACTTC.

The genes are TRBV6-5 and TRBJ2-7, with no clear D. Looked up from germline, CDR1 is MNHEY and CDR2 is SVGAGI. V lost 0 bases and J 5 bases, leaving 17 bases between the germline ends. The CDR3 runs 16 residues. DNA for the CDR3: TGTGCCAGCAGTTACTCGAACCGAGGCCCCACCAACGAGCAGTACTTC. Protein product: CASSYSNRGPTNEQYF.

The rearrangement uses TRBV27 and TRBJ2-1, with D tentatively TRBD2 (7 bases). The V gene lost 0 bases and the J gene lost 9 bases, with 15 bases spanning the gap. The CDR3 has 15 residues. Germline V lookup: CDR1 MNHEY, CDR2 SMNVEV (reference sequence). DNA for the CDR3: TGTGCCAGCAGTTTATCCGGTGGCGGGGGCATTGAGCAGTTCTTC. This codes for CASSLSGGGGIEQFF.

The CDR3 protein is CASSDLLNPDTQYF. Written as DNA, the CDR3 is TGTGCCAGCAGTGACTTGCTCAACCCAGATACGCAGTATTTT. This chain connects TRBV2 to TRBJ2-3, with D unclear. From germline, CDR1 is SNHLY and CDR2 FYNNEI. Trimming took off 3 bases at V and 4 bases at J, with 11 bases between the two ends. The CDR3 covers 14 residues. The variable domain in full, with the rest retrieved from reference TRBV2 and TRBJ2-3, is EPEVTQTPSHQVTQMGQEVILRCVPISNHLYFYWYRQILGQKVEFLVSFYNNEISEKSEIFDDQFSVERPDGSNFTLKIRSTKLEDSAMYFCASSDLLNPDTQYFGPGTRLTVL.

The rearrangement uses TRBV29-1 and TRBJ2-3; the D call may be TRBD1 or TRBD2 (5 bases each). V was clipped by 4 bases and J by 4 bases, with 18 bases between them. Germline assignment: CDR1 SQVTM and CDR2 ANQGSEA. The CDR3 consists of 15 residues. The CDR3 reads CSVGPTGGPADTQYF. DNA for the CDR3: TGCAGCGTTGGCCCGACTGGGGGACCCGCAGATACGCAGTATTTT.

The rearrangement links TRBV6-4 to TRBJ2-1; 12 bases match TRBD2. CDR3 length: 14 amino acids. Germline assignment: CDR1 MRHNA and CDR2 SNTAGT. The J segment lost 8 bases and the V segment lost 6 bases, leaving 5 bases of the junction unmatched. This CDR3 reads CASSLTSGSDEQFF. The CDR3 region has the DNA TGTGCCAGCAGCCTGACTAGCGGGAGCGATGAGCAGTTCTTC.

The gene calls are TRBV9 and TRBJ2-3; D is ambiguous. Per germline, CDR1 SGDLS and CDR2 YYNGEE. The CDR3 has 14 residues. Trimming shortened V by 0 bases and J by 0 bases, and 5 bases separated the two germline ends. The CDR3 protein is CASSVDGSTDTQYF. The CDR3 DNA is TGTGCCAGCAGCGTAGACGGGAGCACAGATACGCAGTATTTT.

This chain connects TRBV7-9 to TRBJ2-3, with 7 nucleotides matching TRBD2. Germline-derived CDR1 and CDR2 are SEHNR and FQNEAQ (reference sequence). The V segment lost 5 bases and the J segment 1 base; nucleotides outside the gene matches: 6. The CDR3 totals 15 residues. This CDR3 reads CASSHLGGGTDTQYF. CDR3 DNA: TGTGCCAGCAGCCACTTGGGGGGGGGCACAGATACGCAGTATTTT.

V gene TRBV2 combines with J gene TRBJ1-5; possibly TRBD1 for D (5 bases). The ends were cut back, 4 bases at V and 5 bases at J, with 18 bases in the middle. The length of the CDR3 is 16 residues. The germline V gene encodes CDR1 SNHLY and CDR2 FYNNEI. CDR3 amino acids: CASSGQHGAVHQPQHF. The CDR3 DNA follows: TGTGCCAGCAGTGGACAGCACGGAGCGGTGCATCAGCCCCAGCATTTT.

The V and J genes are TRBV9 and TRBJ2-3, with TRBD2 matching 11 bases. Germline V lookup: CDR1 SGDLS, CDR2 YYNGEE. V was clipped by 4 bases and J by 1 base; unmatched bases: 2. The CDR3 is 15 amino acids. CDR3 DNA: TGTGCCAGCAGCACTAGCGGGAGAGGCACAGATACGCAGTATTTT. As protein: CASSTSGRGTDTQYF.

This clone was observed a handful of times. The gene calls are TRBV2 and TRBJ1-1; a weak D match, TRBD1 (6 bases). Germline lookup yields CDR1 SNHLY and CDR2 FYNNEI. V was pared by 10 bases and J by 7 bases, with 16 bases between. The CDR3 covers 12 residues. CDR3 residues: CANLQGMDEAFF. CDR3 coding DNA: TGTGCCAACCTACAGGGCATGGATGAAGCTTTCTTT. The variable domain in full, with the rest retrieved from reference TRBV2 and TRBJ1-1, is EPEVTQTPSHQVTQMGQEVILRCVPISNHLYFYWYRQILGQKVEFLVSFYNNEISEKSEIFDDQFSVERPDGSNFTLKIRSTKLEDSAMYFCANLQGMDEAFFGQGTRLTVV.

Only one count was recorded for this clone. The V and J genes are TRBV27 and TRBJ2-2; the match to TRBD2 covers 9 bases. Germline V gene data show CDR1 as MNHEY and CDR2 as SMNVEV (reference sequence). V trimming: 4 bases; J trimming: 2 bases; junction bases outside the gene matches: 5. CDR3 size: 16 residues. CDR3 bases: TGTGCCAGCAGTTGGGCGACTAGCGGAAACACCGGGGAGCTGTTTTTT. Amino acid sequence: CASSWATSGNTGELFF.

By share, this clone counts as medium-sized. V and J are TRBV4-2 and TRBJ2-7, with D unresolved. The CDR3 is 11 residues long. Per the germline V gene, CDR1 is LGHNA and CDR2 is YNFKEQ. Trimming stripped 2 bases from V and 6 bases from J, with 5 bases between. The CDR3 bases are TGTGCCAGCAGCCAAAGTGCCGAGCAGTACTTC. It translates to CASSQSAEQYF.

The rearrangement links TRBV9 to TRBJ2-5; no definite D call. This CDR3 contains 12 residues. The V end was cut by 5 bases, the J end by 5 bases, with 10 bases between. Germline CDR1 and CDR2: SGDLS and YYNGEE. This CDR3 reads CASSRTLETQYF. In DNA, the CDR3 is TGTGCCAGCAGTCGAACGTTGGAGACCCAGTACTTC.

The J gene is TRBJ2-1, the V gene TRBV7-8, with 10 positions matching TRBD2. CDR1 is SGHVS and CDR2 is FQNEAQ in the germline V gene. V lost 1 base to trimming and J lost 4 bases; unmatched junction nucleotides: 1. This CDR3 contains 15 residues. Written as DNA, the CDR3 is TGTGCCAGCAGCTTAGGGACTAGCGGATACAATGAGCAGTTCTTC. Amino acid sequence: CASSLGTSGYNEQFF.